Below, one T cell receptor (beta chain) is given with its context. The antigen is unknown. The data are from a study of cytomegalovirus exposure and HLA in healthy donors. Study-wide context: Drawn from HLA-typed donors, around 85 million unique TCRs were held in an early data release.

The PCR used 60 Vbeta and 13 Jbeta primers. Data came from immunoSEQ multiplex PCR; TCRdb stores just in-frame clones and leaves some out. The data contain about 91,000 clones, more than 55% of them singletons. Points from the study as a whole: Reported findings show TCR beta sequences accurately forecast HLA-A and HLA-B alleles in most subjects. V- and J-gene trimming in TCR beta was tied to a missense DCLRE1C variant by an analysis performed later. TCR beta chains numbering 164 were designated cytomegalovirus-associated.

The sequence was obtained from a human donor in good health. The sample comprised PBMCs.

CDR3 in amino acids: CASRTSGGPGELFF. The CDR3 nucleotides read TGTGCCAGCAGGACTAGCGGGGGTCCCGGGGAGCTGTTTTTT. This sequence joins TRBV2 and TRBJ2-2, with TRBD2 identical over 12 bases. After removal of 6 bases from V and 6 bases from J, the junction contained 2 bases not matched to a gene. Germline V gene lookup returns CDR1 SNHLY and CDR2 FYNNEI. This CDR3 region has 14 residues.